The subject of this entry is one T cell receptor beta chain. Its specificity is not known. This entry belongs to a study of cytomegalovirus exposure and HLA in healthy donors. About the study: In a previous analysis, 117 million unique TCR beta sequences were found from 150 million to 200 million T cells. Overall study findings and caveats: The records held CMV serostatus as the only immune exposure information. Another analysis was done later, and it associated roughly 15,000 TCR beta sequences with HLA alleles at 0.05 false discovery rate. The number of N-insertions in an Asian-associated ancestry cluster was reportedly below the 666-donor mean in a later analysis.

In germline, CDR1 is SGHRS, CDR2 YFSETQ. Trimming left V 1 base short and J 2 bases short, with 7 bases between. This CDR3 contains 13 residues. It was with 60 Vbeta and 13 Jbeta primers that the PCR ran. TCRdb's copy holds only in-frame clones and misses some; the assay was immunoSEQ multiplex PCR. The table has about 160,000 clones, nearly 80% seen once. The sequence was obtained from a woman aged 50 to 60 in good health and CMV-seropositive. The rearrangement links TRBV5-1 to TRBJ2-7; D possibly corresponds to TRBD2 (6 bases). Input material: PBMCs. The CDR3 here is CASSLWGAYEQYF. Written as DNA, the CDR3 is TGCGCCAGCAGCTTGTGGGGGGCCTACGAGCAGTACTTC.